Listed below are T cell receptor beta chains from one sample, sequenced in a study of blood T cell repertoires in COVID-19. TCRdb's copy holds only in-frame clones and misses some; the assay was immunoSEQ multiplex PCR. The sample consists of around 55,000 clones, approximately 85% of them appearing once. Sequences were obtained from peripheral blood. Receptors were obtained from a human donor in a cohort sampled during active COVID-19. CDR3s include the opening cysteine and the closing phenylalanine or tryptophan.

>TRBV5-1
CASSWTGGTDTQYF
>TRBV28
CASSPTRAGYTF
>TRBV28
CASSSPEREGSGANVLTF
>TRBV10-3
CAISELQQETQYF
>TRBV10-1
CASSHQGTSDNEQFF
>TRBV9
CASSVTSGSLYEQYF
>TRBV15
CATSRDERREQFF
>TRBV19
CASQPGQGSYEQYF
>TRBV18
CASSVGTENSNQPQHF
>TRBV2
CASGRWLGYEQYF
>TRBV27
CASSSQGVGEQYF
>TRBV6-1
CASSEAGGLMGDTQYF
>TRBV28
CASMEGSQEQYF
>TRBV5-4
CASSSGTGSSGANVLTF
>TRBV30
CAWSSDRGENTEAFF
>TRBV6-4
CASSDSWVFSCRGEKLFF
>TRBV19
CASINPRASGNTGELFF
>TRBV7-9
CASSLVLLRTGVNTEAFF
>TRBV28
CASLAGGPFHEQFF
>TRBV2
CASSPPTGNYGYTF
>TRBV4-3
CASSQDRRGGAEQYF
>TRBV27
CASSQRTGSSYEQYF
>TRBV5-1
CASSLDLAANTGELFF
>TRBV5-8
CASSQGLAVAKNIQYF
>TRBV4-2
CASSRKLAGEVAAYEQYF
>TRBV6-2/TRBV6-3
CASSYWQGTEAFF
>TRBV12-3/TRBV12-4
CASSLEFSPLHF
>TRBV3-1/TRBV3-2
CASSQVTGYDTGELFF
>TRBV3-1/TRBV3-2
CASSQDGQGSNQPQHF
>TRBV5-4
CASSPRTGVRELFF
>TRBV7-3
CASSLGGTSDTQYF
>TRBV6-6
CASSYGRNTGELFF